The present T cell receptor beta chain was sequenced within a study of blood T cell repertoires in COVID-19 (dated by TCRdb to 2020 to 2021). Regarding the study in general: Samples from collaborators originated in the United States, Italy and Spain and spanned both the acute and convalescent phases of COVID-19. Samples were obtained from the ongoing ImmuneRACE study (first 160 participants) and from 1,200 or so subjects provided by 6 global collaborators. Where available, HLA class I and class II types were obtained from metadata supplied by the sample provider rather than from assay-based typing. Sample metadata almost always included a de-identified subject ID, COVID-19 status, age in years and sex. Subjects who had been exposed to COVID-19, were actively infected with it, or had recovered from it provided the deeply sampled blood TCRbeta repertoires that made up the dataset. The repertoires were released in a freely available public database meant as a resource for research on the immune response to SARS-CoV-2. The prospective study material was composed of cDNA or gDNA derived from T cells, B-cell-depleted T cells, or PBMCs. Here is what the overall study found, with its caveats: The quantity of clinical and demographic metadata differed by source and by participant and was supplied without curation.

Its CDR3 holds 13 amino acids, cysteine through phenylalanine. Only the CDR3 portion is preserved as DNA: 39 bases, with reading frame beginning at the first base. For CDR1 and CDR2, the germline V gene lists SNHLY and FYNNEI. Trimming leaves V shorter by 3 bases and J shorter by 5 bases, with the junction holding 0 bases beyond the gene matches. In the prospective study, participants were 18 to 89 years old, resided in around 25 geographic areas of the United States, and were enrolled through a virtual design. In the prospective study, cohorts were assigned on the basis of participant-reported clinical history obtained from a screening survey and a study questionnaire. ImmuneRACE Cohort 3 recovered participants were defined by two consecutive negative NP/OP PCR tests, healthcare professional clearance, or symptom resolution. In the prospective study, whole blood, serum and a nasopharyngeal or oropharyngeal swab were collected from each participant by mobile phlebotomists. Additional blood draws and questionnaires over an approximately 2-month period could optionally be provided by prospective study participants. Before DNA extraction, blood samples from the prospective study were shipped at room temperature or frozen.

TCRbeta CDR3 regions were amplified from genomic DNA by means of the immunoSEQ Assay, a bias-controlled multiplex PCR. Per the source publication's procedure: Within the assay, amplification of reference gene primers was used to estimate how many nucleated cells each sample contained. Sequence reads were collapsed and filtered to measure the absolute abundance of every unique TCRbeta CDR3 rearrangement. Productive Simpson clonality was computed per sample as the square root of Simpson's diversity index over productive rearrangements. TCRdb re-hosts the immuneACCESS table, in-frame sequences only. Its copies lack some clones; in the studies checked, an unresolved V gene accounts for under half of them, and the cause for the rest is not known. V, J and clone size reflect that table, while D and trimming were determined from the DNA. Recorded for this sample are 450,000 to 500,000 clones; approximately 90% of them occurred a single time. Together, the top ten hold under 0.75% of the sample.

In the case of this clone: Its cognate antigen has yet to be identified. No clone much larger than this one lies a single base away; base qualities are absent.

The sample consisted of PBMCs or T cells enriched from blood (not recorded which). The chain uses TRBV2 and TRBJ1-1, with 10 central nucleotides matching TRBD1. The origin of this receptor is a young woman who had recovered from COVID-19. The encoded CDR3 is CASSEGQGTEAFF. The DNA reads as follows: TGTGCCAGCAGTGAGGGACAGGGGACTGAAGCTTTCTTT.